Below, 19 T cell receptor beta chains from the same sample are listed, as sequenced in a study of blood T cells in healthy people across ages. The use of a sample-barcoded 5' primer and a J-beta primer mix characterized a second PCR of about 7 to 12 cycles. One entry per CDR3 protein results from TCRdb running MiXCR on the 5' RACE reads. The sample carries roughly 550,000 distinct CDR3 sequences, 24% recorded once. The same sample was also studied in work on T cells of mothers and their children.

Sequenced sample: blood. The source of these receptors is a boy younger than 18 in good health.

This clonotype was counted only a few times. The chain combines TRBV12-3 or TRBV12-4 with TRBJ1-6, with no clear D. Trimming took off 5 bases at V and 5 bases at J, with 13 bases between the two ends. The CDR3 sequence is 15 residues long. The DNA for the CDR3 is TGTGCCAGCAGTCCCTGGGGAGGGCATAATTCACCCCTCCACTTT. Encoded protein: CASSPWGGHNSPLHF.

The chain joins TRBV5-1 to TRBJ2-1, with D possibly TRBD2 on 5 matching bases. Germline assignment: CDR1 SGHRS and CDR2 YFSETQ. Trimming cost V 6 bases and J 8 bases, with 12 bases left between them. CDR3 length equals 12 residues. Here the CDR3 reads CASIGDGDEQFF. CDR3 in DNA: TGCGCCAGCATCGGAGACGGGGATGAGCAGTTCTTC.

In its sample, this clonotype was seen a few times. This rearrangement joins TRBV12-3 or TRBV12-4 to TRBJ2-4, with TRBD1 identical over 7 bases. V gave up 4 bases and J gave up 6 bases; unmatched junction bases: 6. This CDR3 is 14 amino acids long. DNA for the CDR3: TGTGCCAGCAGTTGGACAGGTTATTCAAACATTCAGTACTTC. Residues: CASSWTGYSNIQYF.

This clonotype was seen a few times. The CDR3 loop is CASSPTQPGYNEQFF. The CDR3 coding sequence is TGTGCCAGCTCACCAACTCAGCCCGGCTACAATGAGCAGTTCTTC. This chain uses TRBV18 with TRBJ2-1; D uncertain. This CDR3 comprises 15 residues. Deletions cut 2 bases from V and 3 bases from J, with 11 bases between. The germline gives CDR1 KGHSH, CDR2 LQKENI. The entire variable domain, with the rest obtained from reference TRBV18 and TRBJ2-1, is as follows: NAGVMQNPRHLVRRRGQEARLRCSPMKGHSHVYWYRQLPEEGLKFMVYLQKENIIDESGMPKERFSAEFPKEGPSILRIQQVVRGDSAAYFCASSPTQPGYNEQFFGPGTRLTVL.

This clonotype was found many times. The DNA of the CDR3 is TGTGCCAGCAGCCCCCTGGGACAGGGTTATCTACCTAACTATGGCTACACCTTC. Translated: CASSPLGQGYLPNYGYTF. The chain carries TRBV7-3 and TRBJ1-2, with 9 bases aligning to TRBD1. Looked up from germline, CDR1 is SGHTA and CDR2 is FQGTGA. This CDR3 region has 18 residues. V was clipped by 5 bases and J by 0 bases; unmatched bases: 13.

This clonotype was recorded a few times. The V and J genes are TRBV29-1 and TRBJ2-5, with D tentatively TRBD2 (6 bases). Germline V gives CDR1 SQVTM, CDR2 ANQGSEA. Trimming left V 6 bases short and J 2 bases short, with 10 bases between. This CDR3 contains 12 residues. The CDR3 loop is CSVTEGQETQYF. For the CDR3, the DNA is TGCAGCGTCACGGAGGGACAAGAGACCCAGTACTTC.

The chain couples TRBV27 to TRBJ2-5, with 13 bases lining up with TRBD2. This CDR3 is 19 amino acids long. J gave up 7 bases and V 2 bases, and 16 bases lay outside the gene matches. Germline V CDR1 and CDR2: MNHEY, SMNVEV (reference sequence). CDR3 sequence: CASSLRAPRLAGGLRTQYF. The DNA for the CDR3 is TGTGCCAGCAGTTTAAGGGCCCCCCGACTAGCGGGGGGTCTGAGGACCCAGTACTTC.

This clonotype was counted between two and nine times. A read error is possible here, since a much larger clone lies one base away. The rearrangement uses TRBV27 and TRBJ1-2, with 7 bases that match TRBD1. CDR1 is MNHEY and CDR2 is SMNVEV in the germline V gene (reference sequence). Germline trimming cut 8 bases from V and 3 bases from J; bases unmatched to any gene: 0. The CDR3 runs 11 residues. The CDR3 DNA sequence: TGTGCCAGCGGACAGGACTATGGCTACACCTTC. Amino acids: CASGQDYGYTF.

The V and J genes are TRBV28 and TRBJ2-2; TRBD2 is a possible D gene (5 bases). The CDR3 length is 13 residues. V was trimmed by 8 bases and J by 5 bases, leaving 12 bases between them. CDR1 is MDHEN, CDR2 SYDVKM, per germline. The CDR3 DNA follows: TGTGCCAGCTTCTATCGGGGAACCGGGGAGCTGTTTTTT. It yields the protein CASFYRGTGELFF. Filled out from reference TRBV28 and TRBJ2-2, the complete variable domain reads DVKVTQSSRYLVKRTGEKVFLECVQDMDHENMFWYRQDPGLGLRLIYFSYDVKMKEKGDIPEGYSVSREKKERFSLILESASTNQTSMYLCASFYRGTGELFFGEGSRLTVL.

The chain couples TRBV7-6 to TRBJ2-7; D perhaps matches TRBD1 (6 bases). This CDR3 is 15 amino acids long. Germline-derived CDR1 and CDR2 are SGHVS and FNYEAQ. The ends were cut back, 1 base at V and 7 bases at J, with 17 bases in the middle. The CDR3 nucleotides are TGTGCCAGCAGCTTAGATGAAGGGGGTTCGGGGGAGCAGTACTTC. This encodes CASSLDEGGSGEQYF. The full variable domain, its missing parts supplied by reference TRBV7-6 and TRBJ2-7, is GAGVSQSPRYKVTKRGQDVALRCDPISGHVSLYWYRQALGQGPEFLTYFNYEAQQDKSGLPNDRFSAERPEGSISTLTIQRTEQRDSAMYRCASSLDEGGSGEQYFGPGTRLTVT.

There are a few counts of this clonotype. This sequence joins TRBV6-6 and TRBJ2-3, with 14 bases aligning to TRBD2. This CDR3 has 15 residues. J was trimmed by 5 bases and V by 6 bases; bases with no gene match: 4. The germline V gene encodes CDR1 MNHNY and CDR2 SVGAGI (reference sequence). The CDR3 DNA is TGTGCCAGCAGACGGACTAGCGGGGGGTTAGATACGCAGTATTTT. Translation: CASRRTSGGLDTQYF.

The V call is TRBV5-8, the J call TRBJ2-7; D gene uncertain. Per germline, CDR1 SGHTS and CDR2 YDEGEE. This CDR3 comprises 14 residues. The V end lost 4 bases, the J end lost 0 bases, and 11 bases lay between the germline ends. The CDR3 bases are TGTGCCAGCAGCCCTCTAATGGGCTCCTACGAGCAGTACTTC. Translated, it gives CASSPLMGSYEQYF. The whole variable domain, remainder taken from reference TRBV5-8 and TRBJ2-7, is EAGVTQSPTHLIKTRGQQATLRCSPISGHTSVYWYQQALGLGLQFLLWYDEGEERNRGNFPPRFSGRQFPNYSSELNVNALELEDSALYLCASSPLMGSYEQYFGPGTRLTVT.

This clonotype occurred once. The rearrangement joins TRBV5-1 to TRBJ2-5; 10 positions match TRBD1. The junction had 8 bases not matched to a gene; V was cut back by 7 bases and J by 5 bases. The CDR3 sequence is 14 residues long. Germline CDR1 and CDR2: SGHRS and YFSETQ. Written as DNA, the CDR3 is TGCGCCAGCCGCTCCGGGACAGGGGAGGAGACCCAGTACTTC. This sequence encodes CASRSGTGEETQYF. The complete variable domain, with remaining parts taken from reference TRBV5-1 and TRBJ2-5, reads KAGVTQTPRYLIKTRGQQVTLSCSPISGHRSVSWYQQTPGQGLQFLFEYFSETQRNKGNFPGRFSGRQFSNSRSEMNVSTLELGDSALYLCASRSGTGEETQYFGPGTRLLVL.

The CDR3 nucleotides are TGTGCCAGCACCCCGGCGGGTAGGACGCAGAAATACAATGAGCAGTTCTTC. As protein: CASTPAGRTQKYNEQFF. This chain links TRBV28 with TRBJ2-1; D is perhaps TRBD2 (5 bases). Trimming took off 7 bases at V and 4 bases at J, with 23 bases between the two ends. Germline V lookup: CDR1 MDHEN, CDR2 SYDVKM. The CDR3 is 17 amino acids.

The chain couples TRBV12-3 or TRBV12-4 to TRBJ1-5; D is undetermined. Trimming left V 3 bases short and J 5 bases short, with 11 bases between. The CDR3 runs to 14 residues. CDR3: CASSLSGTYQPQHF. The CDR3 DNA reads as TGTGCCAGCAGTTTGTCGGGAACCTATCAGCCCCAGCATTTT.

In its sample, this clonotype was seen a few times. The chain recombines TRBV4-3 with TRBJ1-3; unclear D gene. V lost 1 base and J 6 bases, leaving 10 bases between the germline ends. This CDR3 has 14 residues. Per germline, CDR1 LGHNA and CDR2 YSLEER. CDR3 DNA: TGCGCCAGCAGCCAAGTAGCCGGGGAAAACACCATATATTTT. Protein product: CASSQVAGENTIYF.

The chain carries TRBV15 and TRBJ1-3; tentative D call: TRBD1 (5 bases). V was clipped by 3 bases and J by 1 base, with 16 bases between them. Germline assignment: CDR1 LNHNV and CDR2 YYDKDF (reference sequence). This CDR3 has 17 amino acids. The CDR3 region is CATSRYLGRGSGNTIYF. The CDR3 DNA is TGTGCCACCAGCAGGTACCTGGGGCGCGGGTCTGGAAACACCATATATTTT.

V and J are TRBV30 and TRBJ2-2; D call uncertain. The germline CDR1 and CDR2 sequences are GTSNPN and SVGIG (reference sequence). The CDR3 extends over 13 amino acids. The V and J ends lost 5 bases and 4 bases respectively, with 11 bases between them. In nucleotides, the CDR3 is TGTGCCTGGGGCGTCGGGTTCACCGGGGAGCTGTTTTTT. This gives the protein CAWGVGFTGELFF.

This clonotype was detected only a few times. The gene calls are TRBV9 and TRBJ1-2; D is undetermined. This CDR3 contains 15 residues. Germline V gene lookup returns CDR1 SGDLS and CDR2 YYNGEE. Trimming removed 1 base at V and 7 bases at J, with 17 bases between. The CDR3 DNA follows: TGTGCCAGCAGCGTAATTCAGACCGGTGCAGCTGGCTACACCTTC. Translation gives CASSVIQTGAAGYTF.